These 2 T cell receptor beta chains share one sample of origin, sequenced in a study of T cell changes during pregnancy in multiple sclerosis. Some clones are missing from TCRdb's copy, which holds only in-frame ones; the method was immunoSEQ multiplex PCR. Seen here are tens of thousands of clones, around 96% observed once, and the top ten hold over 2%. Sequenced material: CD8+ T cells from peripheral blood mononuclear cells, taken after pregnancy. The receptors originated from a female donor with multiple sclerosis, enrolled in a pregnancy study.

The V call is TRBV15, the J call TRBJ2-2; TRBD1 agrees at 8 bases. The V segment lost 0 bases and the J segment 6 bases; nucleotides outside the gene matches: 9. Germline V lookup: CDR1 LNHNV, CDR2 YYDKDF (reference sequence). This CDR3 region has 17 residues. The CDR3 region is CATSRDLQGAGSGELFF. CDR3 in DNA: TGTGCCACCAGCAGAGATCTCCAGGGGGCGGGCTCCGGGGAGCTGTTTTTT.

This clone occurred once. The rearrangement links TRBV6-5 to TRBJ2-7; 10 bases line up with TRBD1. This CDR3 spans 14 amino acids. CDR1 MNHEY and CDR2 SVGAGI come from the germline V gene. With V trimmed by 6 bases and J by 7 bases, 9 bases remained unmatched. The CDR3 DNA sequence: TGTGCCAGCAGCATCCGGGACAGGGGATGGGAGCAGTACTTC. Translation: CASSIRDRGWEQYF.